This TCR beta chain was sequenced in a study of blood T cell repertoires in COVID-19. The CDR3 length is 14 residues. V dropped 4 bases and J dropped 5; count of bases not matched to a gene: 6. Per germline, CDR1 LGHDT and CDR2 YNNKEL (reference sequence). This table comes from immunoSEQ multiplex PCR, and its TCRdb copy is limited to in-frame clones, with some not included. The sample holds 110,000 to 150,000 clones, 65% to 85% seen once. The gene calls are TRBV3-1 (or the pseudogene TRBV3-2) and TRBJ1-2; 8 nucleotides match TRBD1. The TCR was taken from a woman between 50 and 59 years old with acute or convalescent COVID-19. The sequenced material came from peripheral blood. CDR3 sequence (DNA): TGTGCCAGCAGCCTACAGGGGGACCGGTATGGCTACACCTTC. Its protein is CASSLQGDRYGYTF.